The TCR beta chain described here comes from a study of blood T cell dynamics during melanoma immunotherapy. Concerning this clone itself: What it recognizes is unknown.

Germline V gene sequence: CDR1 SGHTA, CDR2 FQGNSA. The V and J ends lost 1 base and 0 bases respectively, with 6 bases between them. CDR3 length equals 14 residues. Time point given: pre-treatment baseline. Sampling occurred pretreatment (T0) and at week 3 (W3), after cycle one of checkpoint blockade. The study's findings and limits: Unlike progressors, later disease-control patients had W3 repertoires gaining clonality or diversity.

Every bulk PBMC sample received the same 350 ng of DNA. Here immunoSEQ multiplex PCR was the method, and the copy in TCRdb shows in-frame clones only, minus some. The repertoire consists of some 14,000 clones, with more than 75% occurring once and the leading ten covering around 6%. The clonotype originates from a human donor with melanoma. The chain recombines TRBV7-2 with TRBJ2-5; D is uncertain. The source was blood, collected from a patient treated with checkpoint blockade. In DNA, the CDR3 is TGTGCCAGCAGCTTAGGGCCAAACCAAGAGACCCAGTACTTC. It is translated as CASSLGPNQETQYF.